This TCR beta chain was obtained from a study of cytomegalovirus exposure and HLA in healthy donors. The donors were part of the 120-subject validation cohort, which stood apart from the roughly 670-subject first cohort. Points on this clone: What it recognizes is unknown.

CDR3 length equals 17 residues. Trimming took off 0 bases at V and 0 bases at J, with 10 bases between the two ends. The V gene's germline CDR1 is SGHRS and CDR2 YFSETQ. Findings of the study overall: In vitro, three CMV-associated chains proved specific for CMV antigens. According to the study, 160 or so TCR beta chains were cytomegalovirus-associated. TCR clusters originating in the first cohort tended to co-occur in the 100 to 150 validation repertoires, according to a later analysis.

The table came from immunoSEQ multiplex PCR; TCRdb's copy has only in-frame clones and leaves some out. The data contain around 90,000 clones, approximately 88% of them singletons. This TCR was sampled from a woman aged 18-30 years in good health and CMV-seropositive. The V gene is TRBV5-1, the J gene TRBJ1-6; D gene ambiguous. What was sequenced was PBMCs. In nucleotides, the CDR3 is TGCGCCAGCAGCTTGGATGGCGGCAACTCCTATAATTCACCCCTCCACTTT. This codes for CASSLDGGNSYNSPLHF.